Listed below are T cell receptor beta chains from one sample, sequenced in a study of blood T cells in healthy people across ages. TCRdb called the 5' RACE reads again in MiXCR, with one record for every CDR3 protein. The sample includes fewer than 950,000 distinct CDR3 sequences, around 36% seen only once; the top ten take over 10%. The sample taken for sequencing was blood. Source of these receptors: a man aged 18 to 30 in good health. Both conserved end residues are part of each CDR3. D genes are given only for firm matches. Not every row has a clone size; where given, it reads once, few, many or a size class.

clone size: .; V gene: TRBV12-3/TRBV12-4; J gene: TRBJ1-1; CDR3 length: 14; D gene: .; CDR3 DNA: TGTGCCAGCAGTTTCCAACCGGGACATCCTGAAGCTTTCTTT; CDR3 protein: CASSFQPGHPEAFF
clone size: .; V gene: TRBV4-3; J gene: TRBJ1-1; CDR3 length: 13; D gene: .; CDR3 DNA: TGCGCCAGCAGCCAAGGGAGGGTGCTTGAAGCTTTCTTT; CDR3 protein: CASSQGRVLEAFF
clone size: .; V gene: TRBV29-1; J gene: TRBJ2-7; CDR3 length: 16; D gene: .; CDR3 DNA: TGCAGCACTGAGGGGGAAGGTGGGAACCCCAACAATGAGCAGTACTTC; CDR3 protein: CSTEGEGGNPNNEQYF
clone size: many; V gene: TRBV5-1; J gene: TRBJ2-7; CDR3 length: 14; D gene: .; CDR3 DNA: TGCGCCAGCAGCTTGGGGGCAGGGGCCTACGAGCAGTACTTC; CDR3 protein: CASSLGAGAYEQYF
clone size: few; V gene: TRBV12-3/TRBV12-4; J gene: TRBJ1-1; CDR3 length: 17; D gene: TRBD1; CDR3 DNA: TGTGCCAGCAGTTCTCCTTCAGGGGGCGTAGGGATCACTGAAGCTTTCTTT; CDR3 protein: CASSSPSGGVGITEAFF
clone size: .; V gene: TRBV20-1; J gene: TRBJ1-1; CDR3 length: 15; D gene: TRBD1; CDR3 DNA: TGCAGTGCTAGAGACAGGGGGCGCCGCGACACTGAAGCTTTCTTT; CDR3 protein: CSARDRGRRDTEAFF
clone size: .; V gene: TRBV27; J gene: TRBJ2-2; CDR3 length: 16; D gene: TRBD1; CDR3 DNA: TGTGCCAGCAGTCAGTCGGGACAGGCCAACACCGGGGAGCTGTTTTTT; CDR3 protein: CASSQSGQANTGELFF
clone size: .; V gene: TRBV9; J gene: TRBJ1-4; CDR3 length: 15; D gene: .; CDR3 DNA: TGTGCCAGCAGTCCGGGTCCTTTCAACAATGAAAAACTGTTTTTT; CDR3 protein: CASSPGPFNNEKLFF
clone size: once; V gene: TRBV27; J gene: TRBJ2-1; CDR3 length: 15; D gene: TRBD2; CDR3 DNA: TGTGCCAGCAGTACTCGACTAGCGACTAACAATGAGCAGTTCTTC; CDR3 protein: CASSTRLATNNEQFF
clone size: .; V gene: TRBV12-3/TRBV12-4; J gene: TRBJ1-1; CDR3 length: 13; D gene: .; CDR3 DNA: TGTGCCAGCAGTCTAGGACAGCCCACTGAAGCTTTCTTT; CDR3 protein: CASSLGQPTEAFF
clone size: .; V gene: TRBV5-4; J gene: TRBJ2-5; CDR3 length: 14; D gene: TRBD1; CDR3 DNA: TGTGCCAGCAGCCCGAGACAGGGAAAAGGGGAGCAGTACTTC; CDR3 protein: CASSPRQGKGEQYF
clone size: few; V gene: TRBV20-1; J gene: TRBJ2-3; CDR3 length: 15; D gene: TRBD2; CDR3 DNA: TGCAGTGCTAGGGTCAGCGGGGGGGCCTTTTTAACGCAGTATTTT; CDR3 protein: CSARVSGGAFLTQYF
clone size: .; V gene: TRBV24-1; J gene: TRBJ1-1; CDR3 length: 12; D gene: .; CDR3 DNA: TGTGCCACCAGCGTCCAGGGAACTGAAGCTTTCTTT; CDR3 protein: CATSVQGTEAFF
clone size: .; V gene: TRBV29-1; J gene: TRBJ2-7; CDR3 length: 13; D gene: .; CDR3 DNA: TGCAGCGTAGGCCCGGACAGCGCCTACGAGCAGTACTTC; CDR3 protein: CSVGPDSAYEQYF
clone size: .; V gene: TRBV5-1; J gene: TRBJ2-5; CDR3 length: 12; D gene: .; CDR3 DNA: TGCGCCAGCAGCTTGTCAGAGGATGAGCAGTACTTC; CDR3 protein: CASSLSEDEQYF
clone size: .; V gene: TRBV2; J gene: TRBJ2-2; CDR3 length: 13; D gene: TRBD2; CDR3 DNA: TGTGCCATCAGCGGGAGGGGCACCGGGGAGCTGTTTTTT; CDR3 protein: CAISGRGTGELFF
clone size: .; V gene: TRBV6-2/TRBV6-3; J gene: TRBJ2-4; CDR3 length: 12; D gene: .; CDR3 DNA: TGTGCCAGCAGTCGACAGAGAAACATTCAGTACTTC; CDR3 protein: CASSRQRNIQYF
clone size: few; V gene: TRBV11-2; J gene: TRBJ1-1; CDR3 length: 16; D gene: .; CDR3 DNA: TGTGCCAGCAGCTCCCGGTTTGGTTGGGGTGACACTGAAGCTTTCTTT; CDR3 protein: CASSSRFGWGDTEAFF
clone size: .; V gene: TRBV12-3/TRBV12-4; J gene: TRBJ1-1; CDR3 length: 13; D gene: .; CDR3 DNA: TGTGCCAGCAAAACGACATTTACCACTGAAGCTTTCTTT; CDR3 protein: CASKTTFTTEAFF
clone size: .; V gene: TRBV20-1; J gene: TRBJ2-1; CDR3 length: 17; D gene: TRBD1; CDR3 DNA: TGCGGTGCACTGAAGGACAGGGTCCTCTTCTCCTACAATGAGCAGTTCTTC; CDR3 protein: CGALKDRVLFSYNEQFF
clone size: .; V gene: TRBV9; J gene: TRBJ1-1; CDR3 length: 15; D gene: .; CDR3 DNA: TGTGCCAGCAGCGTAGGGTGGGGTTTCGTCACTGAAGCTTTCTTT; CDR3 protein: CASSVGWGFVTEAFF
clone size: few; V gene: TRBV5-1; J gene: TRBJ1-2; CDR3 length: 15; D gene: TRBD1; CDR3 DNA: TGCGCCAGCAGCGGAAAGACAGGGCCTGAAATTGGCTACACCTTC; CDR3 protein: CASSGKTGPEIGYTF
clone size: many; V gene: TRBV15; J gene: TRBJ1-5; CDR3 length: 14; D gene: .; CDR3 DNA: TGTGCCACCAGCGGCAGAGTTAGCAATCAGCCCCAGCATTTT; CDR3 protein: CATSGRVSNQPQHF
clone size: .; V gene: TRBV7-3; J gene: TRBJ1-1; CDR3 length: 15; D gene: .; CDR3 DNA: TGTGCCAGCAGCTCTTGGGGCAGTAACAGGGCGGAAGCTTTCTTT; CDR3 protein: CASSSWGSNRAEAFF
clone size: few; V gene: TRBV7-8; J gene: TRBJ2-3; CDR3 length: 18; D gene: TRBD1; CDR3 DNA: TGTGCCAGCAGCTTAAACCCCGGTACAGGGGTCACCACAGATACGCAGTATTTT; CDR3 protein: CASSLNPGTGVTTDTQYF
clone size: .; V gene: TRBV4-2; J gene: TRBJ1-2; CDR3 length: 14; D gene: .; CDR3 DNA: TGTGCCAGCACCAGGGACACTGACGGCTATGGCTACACCTTC; CDR3 protein: CASTRDTDGYGYTF